This T cell receptor (beta chain) was sequenced in a study of tumor-infiltrating lymphocytes in oesophageal squamous cell carcinoma. This CDR3 comprises 17 residues. V was clipped by 4 bases and J by 0 bases; unmatched bases: 9. Per germline, CDR1 SGHRS and CDR2 YFSETQ. TCRdb re-called the PCR reads through MiXCR, storing one row per CDR3 protein. Of some 22,000 distinct CDR3 sequences in the sample, 36% are singletons; the top ten hold over 10%. The sequence was collected from a male donor with esophageal squamous cell carcinoma. This chain connects TRBV5-1 to TRBJ2-3; the match to TRBD2 covers 9 bases. Material for sequencing was esophageal tumor tissue. The CDR3 nucleotides are TGCGCCAGCAGCCCACCTCTAGCGGGGTTGAGCACAGATACGCAGTATTTT. This encodes CASSPPLAGLSTDTQYF.